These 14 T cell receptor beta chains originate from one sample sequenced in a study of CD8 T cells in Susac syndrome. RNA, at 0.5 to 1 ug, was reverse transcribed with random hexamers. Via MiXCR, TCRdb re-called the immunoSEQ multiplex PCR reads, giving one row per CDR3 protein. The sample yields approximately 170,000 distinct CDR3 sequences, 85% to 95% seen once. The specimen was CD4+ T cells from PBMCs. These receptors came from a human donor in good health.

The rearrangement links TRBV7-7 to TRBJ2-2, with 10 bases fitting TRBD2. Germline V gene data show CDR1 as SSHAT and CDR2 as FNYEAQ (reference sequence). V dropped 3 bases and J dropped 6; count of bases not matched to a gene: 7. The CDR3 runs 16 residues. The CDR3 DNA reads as TGTGCCAGCAGCTTTATAGCGGGGGGTGCGTCCGGGGAGCTGTTTTTT. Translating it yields CASSFIAGGASGELFF.

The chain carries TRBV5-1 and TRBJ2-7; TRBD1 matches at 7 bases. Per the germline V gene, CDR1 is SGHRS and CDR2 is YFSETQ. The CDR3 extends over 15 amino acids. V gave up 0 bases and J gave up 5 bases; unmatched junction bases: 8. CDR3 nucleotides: TGCGCCAGCAGCTTGGGAAGGGGGCTAATCCACGAGCAGTACTTC. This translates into CASSLGRGLIHEQYF.

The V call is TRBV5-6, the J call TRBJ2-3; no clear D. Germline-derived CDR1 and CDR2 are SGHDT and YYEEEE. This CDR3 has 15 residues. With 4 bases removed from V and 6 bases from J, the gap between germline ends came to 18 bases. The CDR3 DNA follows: TGTGCCAGCAGCAGCAAGGCTACATCTTGGGATACGCAGTATTTT. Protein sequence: CASSSKATSWDTQYF.

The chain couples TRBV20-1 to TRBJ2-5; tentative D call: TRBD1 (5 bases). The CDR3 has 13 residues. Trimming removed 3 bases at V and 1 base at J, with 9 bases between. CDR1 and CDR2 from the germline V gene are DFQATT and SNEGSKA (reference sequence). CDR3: CSASSQGQETQYF. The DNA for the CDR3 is TGCAGTGCTAGTTCGCAGGGCCAAGAGACCCAGTACTTC.

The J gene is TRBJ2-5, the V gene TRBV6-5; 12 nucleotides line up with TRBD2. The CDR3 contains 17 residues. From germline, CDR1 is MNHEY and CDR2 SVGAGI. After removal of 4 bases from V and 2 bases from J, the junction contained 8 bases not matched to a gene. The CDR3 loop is CASSSTSGGSVQETQYF. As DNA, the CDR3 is TGTGCCAGCAGTTCAACTAGCGGGGGGTCGGTTCAAGAGACCCAGTACTTC.

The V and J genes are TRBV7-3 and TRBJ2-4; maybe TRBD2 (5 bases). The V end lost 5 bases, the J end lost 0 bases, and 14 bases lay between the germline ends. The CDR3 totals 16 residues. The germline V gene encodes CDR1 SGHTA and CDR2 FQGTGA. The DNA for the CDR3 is TGTGCCAGCAGCCCCCGGGGTAGCTCAGCCAAAAACATTCAGTACTTC. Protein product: CASSPRGSSAKNIQYF.

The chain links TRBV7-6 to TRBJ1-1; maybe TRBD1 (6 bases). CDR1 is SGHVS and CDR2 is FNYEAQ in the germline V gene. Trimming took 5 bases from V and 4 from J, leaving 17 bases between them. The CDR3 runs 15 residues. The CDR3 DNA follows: TGTGCCAGCAGCGAAACGGCAGGGGTCTTCACTGAAGCTTTCTTT. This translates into CASSETAGVFTEAFF. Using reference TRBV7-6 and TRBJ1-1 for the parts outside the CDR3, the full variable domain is GAGVSQSPRYKVTKRGQDVALRCDPISGHVSLYWYRQALGQGPEFLTYFNYEAQQDKSGLPNDRFSAERPEGSISTLTIQRTEQRDSAMYRCASSETAGVFTEAFFGQGTRLTVV.

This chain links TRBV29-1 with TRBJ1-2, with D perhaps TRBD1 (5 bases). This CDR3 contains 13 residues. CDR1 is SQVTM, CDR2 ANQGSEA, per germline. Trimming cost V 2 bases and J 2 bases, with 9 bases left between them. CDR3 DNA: TGCAGCGTTGAATCCAGGGTCAACTATGGCTACACCTTC. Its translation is CSVESRVNYGYTF.

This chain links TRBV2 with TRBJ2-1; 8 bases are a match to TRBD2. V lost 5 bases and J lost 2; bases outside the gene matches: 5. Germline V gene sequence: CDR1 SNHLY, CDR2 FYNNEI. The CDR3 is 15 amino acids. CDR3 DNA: TGTGCCAGCAGTAGACTAGCGCAACCCTACAATGAGCAGTTCTTC. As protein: CASSRLAQPYNEQFF.

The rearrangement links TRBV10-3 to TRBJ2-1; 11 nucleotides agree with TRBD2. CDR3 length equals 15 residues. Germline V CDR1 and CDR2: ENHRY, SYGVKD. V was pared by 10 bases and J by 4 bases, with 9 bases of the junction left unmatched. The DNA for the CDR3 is TGTGCCACCCAAACTAGCGGGGGAACGTACAATGAGCAGTTCTTC. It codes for CATQTSGGTYNEQFF.

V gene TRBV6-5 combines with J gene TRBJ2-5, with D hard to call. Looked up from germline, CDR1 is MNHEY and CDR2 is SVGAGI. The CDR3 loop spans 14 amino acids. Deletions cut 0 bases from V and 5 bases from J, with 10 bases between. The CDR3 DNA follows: TGTGCCAGCAGTTACTCGCTCACAAGGGAGACCCAGTACTTC. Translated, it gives CASSYSLTRETQYF.

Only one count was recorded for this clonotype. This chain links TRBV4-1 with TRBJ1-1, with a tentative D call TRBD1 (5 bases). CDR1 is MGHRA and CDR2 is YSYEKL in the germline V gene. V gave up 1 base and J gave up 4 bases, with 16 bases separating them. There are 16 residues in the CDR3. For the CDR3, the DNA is TGCGCCAGCAGCCAAGGGAGTTCCAGGGCGGGCACTGAAGCTTTCTTT. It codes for CASSQGSSRAGTEAFF.

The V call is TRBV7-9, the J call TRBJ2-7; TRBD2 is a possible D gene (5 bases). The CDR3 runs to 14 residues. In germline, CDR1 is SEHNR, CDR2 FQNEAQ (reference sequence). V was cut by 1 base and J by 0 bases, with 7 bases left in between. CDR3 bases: TGTGCCAGCAGCTTAGTAGGGAGCTCCTACGAGCAGTACTTC. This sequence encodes CASSLVGSSYEQYF.

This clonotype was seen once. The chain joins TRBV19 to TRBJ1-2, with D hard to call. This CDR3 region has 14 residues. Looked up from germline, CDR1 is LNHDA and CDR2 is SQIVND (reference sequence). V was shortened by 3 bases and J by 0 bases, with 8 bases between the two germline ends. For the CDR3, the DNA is TGTGCCAGTAGTATCTTGTCTACTAACTATGGCTACACCTTC. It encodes CASSILSTNYGYTF.